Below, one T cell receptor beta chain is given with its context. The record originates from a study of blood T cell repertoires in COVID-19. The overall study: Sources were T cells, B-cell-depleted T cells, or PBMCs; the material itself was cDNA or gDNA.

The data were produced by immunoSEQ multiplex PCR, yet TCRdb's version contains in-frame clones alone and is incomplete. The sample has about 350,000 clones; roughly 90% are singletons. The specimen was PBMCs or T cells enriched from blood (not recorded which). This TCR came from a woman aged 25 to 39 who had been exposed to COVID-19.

The CDR3 protein is CASRSQGTGYTF. The CDR3 region has the DNA TGCGCCAGCAGATCCCAGGGTACCGGCTACACCTTC. The chain has TRBV10-1 and TRBJ1-2; maybe TRBD1 (5 bases). Germline V lookup: CDR1 WNHNN, CDR2 SYGVQD (reference sequence). The CDR3 extends over 12 amino acids. The V gene lost 6 bases and the J gene lost 8 bases, with 13 bases spanning the gap.